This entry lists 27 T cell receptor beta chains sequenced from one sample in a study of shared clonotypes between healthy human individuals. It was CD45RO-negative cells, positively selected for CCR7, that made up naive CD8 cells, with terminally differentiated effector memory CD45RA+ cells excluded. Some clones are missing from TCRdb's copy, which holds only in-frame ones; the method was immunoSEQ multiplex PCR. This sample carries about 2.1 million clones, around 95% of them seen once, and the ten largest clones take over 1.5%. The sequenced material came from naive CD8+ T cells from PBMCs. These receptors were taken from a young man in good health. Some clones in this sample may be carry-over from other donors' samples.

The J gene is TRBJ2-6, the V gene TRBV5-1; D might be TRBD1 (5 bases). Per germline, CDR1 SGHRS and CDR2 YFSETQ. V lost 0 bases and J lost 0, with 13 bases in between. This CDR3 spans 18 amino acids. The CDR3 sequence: CASSLESGHTSGANVLTF. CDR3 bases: TGCGCCAGCAGCTTGGAATCTGGACACACCTCTGGGGCCAACGTCCTGACTTTC.

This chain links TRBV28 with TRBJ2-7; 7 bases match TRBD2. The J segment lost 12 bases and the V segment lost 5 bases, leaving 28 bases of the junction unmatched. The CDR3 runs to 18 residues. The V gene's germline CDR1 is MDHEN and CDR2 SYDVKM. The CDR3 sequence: CASSPLSHLTAIGGIAYF. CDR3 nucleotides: TGTGCCAGCAGTCCTTTGTCCCATTTGACAGCGATCGGGGGGATCGCGTACTTC.

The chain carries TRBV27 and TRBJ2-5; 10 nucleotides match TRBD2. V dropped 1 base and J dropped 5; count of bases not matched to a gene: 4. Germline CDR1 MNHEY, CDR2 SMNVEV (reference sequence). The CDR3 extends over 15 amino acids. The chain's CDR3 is CASSLYSGRPETQYF. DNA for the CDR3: TGTGCCAGCAGTTTATATAGCGGGAGGCCGGAGACCCAGTACTTC.

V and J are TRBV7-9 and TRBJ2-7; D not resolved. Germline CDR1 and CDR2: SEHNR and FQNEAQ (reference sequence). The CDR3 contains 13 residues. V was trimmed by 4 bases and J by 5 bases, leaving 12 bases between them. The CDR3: CASSSSLSHEQYF. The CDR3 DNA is TGTGCCAGCAGCTCTTCACTTAGCCACGAGCAGTACTTC. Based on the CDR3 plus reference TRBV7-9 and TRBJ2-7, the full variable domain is DTGVSQNPRHKITKRGQNVTFRCDPISEHNRLYWYRQTLGQGPEFLTYFQNEAQLEKSRLLSDRFSAERPKGSFSTLEIQRTEQGDSAMYLCASSSSLSHEQYFGPGTRLTVT.

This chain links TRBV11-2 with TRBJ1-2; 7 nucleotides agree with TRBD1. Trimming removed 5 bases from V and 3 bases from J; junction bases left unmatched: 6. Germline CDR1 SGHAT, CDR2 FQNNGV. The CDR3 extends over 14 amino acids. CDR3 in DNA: TGTGCCAGCAGCGCCCCGACAGGGTACTATGGCTACACCTTC. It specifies CASSAPTGYYGYTF.

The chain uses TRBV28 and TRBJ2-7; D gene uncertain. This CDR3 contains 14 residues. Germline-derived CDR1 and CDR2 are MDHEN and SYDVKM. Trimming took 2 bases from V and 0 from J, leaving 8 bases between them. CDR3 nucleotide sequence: TGTGCCAGCAGTTTACCCTTCCGCTCCTACGAGCAGTACTTC. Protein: CASSLPFRSYEQYF.

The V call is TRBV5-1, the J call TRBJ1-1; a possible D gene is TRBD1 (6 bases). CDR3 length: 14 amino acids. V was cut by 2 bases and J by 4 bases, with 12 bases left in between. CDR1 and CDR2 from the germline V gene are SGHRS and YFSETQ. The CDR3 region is CASSFRGGVTEAFF. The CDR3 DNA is TGCGCCAGCAGCTTCAGAGGGGGGGTCACTGAAGCTTTCTTT.

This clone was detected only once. DNA of the CDR3: TGTGCCTGGAGTGTAGCGGGGCTAGCGGGAGGGCCCGGCACCGGGGAGCTGTTTTTT. It is translated as CAWSVAGLAGGPGTGELFF. The chain joins TRBV30 to TRBJ2-2; 12 bases align to TRBD2. J lost 4 bases, V lost 0 bases, and 12 bases had no gene match. Germline V gene sequence: CDR1 GTSNPN, CDR2 SVGIG (reference sequence). CDR3 length: 19 residues.

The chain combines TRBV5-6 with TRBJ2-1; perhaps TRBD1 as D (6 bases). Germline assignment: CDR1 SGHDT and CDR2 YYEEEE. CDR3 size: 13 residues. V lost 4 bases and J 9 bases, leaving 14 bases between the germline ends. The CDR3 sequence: CASSHQGIGEQFF. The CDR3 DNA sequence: TGTGCCAGCAGCCATCAGGGGATCGGTGAGCAGTTCTTC. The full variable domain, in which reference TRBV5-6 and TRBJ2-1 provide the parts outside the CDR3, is DAGVTQSPTHLIKTRGQQVTLRCSPKSGHDTVSWYQQALGQGPQFIFQYYEEEERQRGNFPDRFSGHQFPNYSSELNVNALLLGDSALYLCASSHQGIGEQFFGPGTRLTVL.

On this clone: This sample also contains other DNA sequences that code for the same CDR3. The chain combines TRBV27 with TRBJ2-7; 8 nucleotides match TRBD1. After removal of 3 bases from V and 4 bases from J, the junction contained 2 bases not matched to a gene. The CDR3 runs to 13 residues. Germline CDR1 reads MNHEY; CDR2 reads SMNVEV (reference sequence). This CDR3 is CASSFGQGYEQYF. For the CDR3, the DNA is TGTGCCAGCAGTTTCGGACAGGGATACGAGCAGTACTTC.

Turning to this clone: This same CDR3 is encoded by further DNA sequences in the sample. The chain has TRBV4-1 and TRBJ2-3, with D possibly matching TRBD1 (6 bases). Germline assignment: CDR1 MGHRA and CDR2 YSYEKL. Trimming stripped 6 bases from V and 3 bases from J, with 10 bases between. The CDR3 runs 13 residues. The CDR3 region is CASSPDSTDTQYF. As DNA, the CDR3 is TGCGCCAGCAGTCCGGACAGTACAGATACGCAGTATTTT.

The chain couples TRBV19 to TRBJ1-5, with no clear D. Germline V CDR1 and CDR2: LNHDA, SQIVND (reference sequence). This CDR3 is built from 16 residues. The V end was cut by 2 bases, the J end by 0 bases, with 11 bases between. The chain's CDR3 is CASSILSFNSNQPQHF. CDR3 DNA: TGTGCCAGTAGTATATTGTCGTTCAATAGCAATCAGCCCCAGCATTTT.

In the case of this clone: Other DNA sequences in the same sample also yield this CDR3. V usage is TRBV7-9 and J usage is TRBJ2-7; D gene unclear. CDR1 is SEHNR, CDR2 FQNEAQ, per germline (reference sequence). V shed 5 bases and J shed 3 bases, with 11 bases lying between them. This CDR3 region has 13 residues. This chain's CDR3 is CASSPPASYEQYF. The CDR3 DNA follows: TGTGCCAGCAGCCCGCCGGCGAGCTACGAGCAGTACTTC.

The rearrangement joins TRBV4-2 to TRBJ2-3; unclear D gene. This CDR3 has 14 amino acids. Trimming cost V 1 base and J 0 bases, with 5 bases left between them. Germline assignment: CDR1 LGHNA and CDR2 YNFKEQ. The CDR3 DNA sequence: TGTGCCAGCAGCCAAGCGGGTAGCACAGATACGCAGTATTTT. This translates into CASSQAGSTDTQYF.

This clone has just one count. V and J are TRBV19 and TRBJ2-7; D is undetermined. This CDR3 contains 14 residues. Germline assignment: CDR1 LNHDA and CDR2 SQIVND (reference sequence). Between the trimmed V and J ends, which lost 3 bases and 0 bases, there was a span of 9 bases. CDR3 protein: CASSILANSYEQYF. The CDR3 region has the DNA TGTGCCAGTAGTATCCTGGCCAACTCCTACGAGCAGTACTTC.

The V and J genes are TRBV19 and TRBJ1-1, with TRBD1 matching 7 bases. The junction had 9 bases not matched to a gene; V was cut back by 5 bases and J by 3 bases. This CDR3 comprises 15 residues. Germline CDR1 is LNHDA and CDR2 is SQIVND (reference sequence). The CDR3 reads CASSVRQGRDTEAFF. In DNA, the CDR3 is TGTGCCAGTAGTGTGAGACAGGGTCGGGACACTGAAGCTTTCTTT.

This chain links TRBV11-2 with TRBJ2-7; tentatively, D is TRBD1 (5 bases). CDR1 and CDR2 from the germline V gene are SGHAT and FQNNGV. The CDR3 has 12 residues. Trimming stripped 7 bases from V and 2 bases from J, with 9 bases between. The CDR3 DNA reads TGTGCCAGCACCGACAGTCCCTACGAGCAGTACTTC. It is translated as CASTDSPYEQYF.

The CDR3 region has the DNA TGTGCCAGCAGCTTAGGGGTAGGAGGACACTCCTCTGGAAACACCATATATTTT. Amino acids: CASSLGVGGHSSGNTIYF. This chain joins TRBV7-9 and TRBJ1-3; the D gene is possibly TRBD1 (5 bases). This CDR3 comprises 18 residues. Germline CDR1 SEHNR, CDR2 FQNEAQ (reference sequence). The ends were cut back, 1 base at V and 0 bases at J, with 16 bases in the middle.

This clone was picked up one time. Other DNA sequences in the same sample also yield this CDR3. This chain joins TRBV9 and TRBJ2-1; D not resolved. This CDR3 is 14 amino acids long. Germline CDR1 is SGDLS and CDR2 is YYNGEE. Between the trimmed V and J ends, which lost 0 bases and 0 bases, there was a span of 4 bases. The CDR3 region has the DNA TGTGCCAGCAGCGTAGGGGACTCCTACAATGAGCAGTTCTTC. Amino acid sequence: CASSVGDSYNEQFF. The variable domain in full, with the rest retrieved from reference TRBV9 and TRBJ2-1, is DSGVTQTPKHLITATGQRVTLRCSPRSGDLSVYWYQQSLDQGLQFLIQYYNGEERAKGNILERFSAQQFPDLHSELNLSSLELGDSALYFCASSVGDSYNEQFFGPGTRLTVL.

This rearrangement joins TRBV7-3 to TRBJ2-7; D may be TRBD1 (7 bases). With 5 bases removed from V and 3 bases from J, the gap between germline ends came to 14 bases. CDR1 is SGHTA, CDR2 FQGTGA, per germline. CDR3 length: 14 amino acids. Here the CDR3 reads CASSPQGGVYEQYF. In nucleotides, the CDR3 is TGTGCCAGCAGCCCCCAGGGGGGCGTCTACGAGCAGTACTTC.

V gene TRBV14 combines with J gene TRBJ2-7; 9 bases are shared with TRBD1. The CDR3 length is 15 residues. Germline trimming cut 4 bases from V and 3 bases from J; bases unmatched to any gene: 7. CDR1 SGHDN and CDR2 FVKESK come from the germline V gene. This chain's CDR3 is CASSLIQGARYEQYF. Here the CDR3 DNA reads TGTGCCAGCAGCCTAATACAGGGGGCGCGCTACGAGCAGTACTTC.

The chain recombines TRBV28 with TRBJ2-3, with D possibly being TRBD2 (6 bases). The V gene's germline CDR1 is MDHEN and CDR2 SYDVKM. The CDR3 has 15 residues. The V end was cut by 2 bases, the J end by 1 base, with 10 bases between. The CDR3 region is CASSLPGAGTDTQYF. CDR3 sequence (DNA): TGTGCCAGCAGTTTACCGGGAGCCGGCACAGATACGCAGTATTTT.

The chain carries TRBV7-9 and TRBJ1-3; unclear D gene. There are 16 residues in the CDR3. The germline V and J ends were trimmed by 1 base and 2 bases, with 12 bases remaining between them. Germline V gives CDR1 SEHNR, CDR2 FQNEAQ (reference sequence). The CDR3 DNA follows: TGTGCCAGCAGCTTAGTAGTGTCGGGGACTGGAAACACCATATATTTT. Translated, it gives CASSLVVSGTGNTIYF. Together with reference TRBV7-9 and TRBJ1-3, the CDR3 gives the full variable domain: DTGVSQNPRHKITKRGQNVTFRCDPISEHNRLYWYRQTLGQGPEFLTYFQNEAQLEKSRLLSDRFSAERPKGSFSTLEIQRTEQGDSAMYLCASSLVVSGTGNTIYFGEGSWLTVV.

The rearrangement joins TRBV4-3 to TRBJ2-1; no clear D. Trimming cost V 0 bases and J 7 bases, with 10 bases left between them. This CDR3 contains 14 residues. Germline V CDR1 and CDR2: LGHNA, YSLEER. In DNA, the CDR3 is TGCGCCAGCAGCCAAGACGAGACCGCGAATGAGCAGTTCTTC. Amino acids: CASSQDETANEQFF.

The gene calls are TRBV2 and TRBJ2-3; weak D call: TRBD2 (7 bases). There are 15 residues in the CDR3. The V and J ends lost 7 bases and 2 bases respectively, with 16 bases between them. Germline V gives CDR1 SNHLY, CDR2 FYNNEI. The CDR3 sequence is CASKGGGVLTDTQYF. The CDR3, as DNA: TGTGCCAGCAAAGGGGGAGGGGTCCTCACAGATACGCAGTATTTT.

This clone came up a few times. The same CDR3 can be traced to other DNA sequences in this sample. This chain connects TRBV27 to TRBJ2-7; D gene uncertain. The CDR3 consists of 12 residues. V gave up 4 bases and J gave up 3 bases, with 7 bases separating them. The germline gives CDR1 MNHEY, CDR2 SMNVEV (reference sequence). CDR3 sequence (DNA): TGTGCCAGCAGTTCTTCATACTACGAGCAGTACTTC. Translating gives CASSSSYYEQYF.

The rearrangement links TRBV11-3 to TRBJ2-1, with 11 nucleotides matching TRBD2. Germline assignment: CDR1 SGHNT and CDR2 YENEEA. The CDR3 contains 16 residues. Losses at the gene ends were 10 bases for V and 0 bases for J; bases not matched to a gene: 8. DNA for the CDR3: TGTGCCATTGGCCTAGCGGGAGGCCTCTCCTACAATGAGCAGTTCTTC. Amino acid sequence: CAIGLAGGLSYNEQFF.